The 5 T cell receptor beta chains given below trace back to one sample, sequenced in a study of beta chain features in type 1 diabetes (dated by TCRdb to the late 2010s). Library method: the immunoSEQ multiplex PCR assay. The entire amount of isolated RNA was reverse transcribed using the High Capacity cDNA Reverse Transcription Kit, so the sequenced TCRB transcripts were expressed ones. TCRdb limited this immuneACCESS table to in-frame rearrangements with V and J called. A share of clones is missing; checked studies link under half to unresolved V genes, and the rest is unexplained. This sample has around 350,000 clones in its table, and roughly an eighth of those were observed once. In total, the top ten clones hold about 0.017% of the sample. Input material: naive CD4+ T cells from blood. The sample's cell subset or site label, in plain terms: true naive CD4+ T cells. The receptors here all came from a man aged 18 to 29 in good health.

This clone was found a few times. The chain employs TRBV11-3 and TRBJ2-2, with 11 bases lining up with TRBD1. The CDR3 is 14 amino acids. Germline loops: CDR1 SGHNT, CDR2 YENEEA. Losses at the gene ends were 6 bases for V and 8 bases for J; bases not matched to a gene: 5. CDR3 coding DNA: TGTGCCAGCAGTCGGACAGGGGGCGAAGGGGAGCTGTTTTTT. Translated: CASSRTGGEGELFF.

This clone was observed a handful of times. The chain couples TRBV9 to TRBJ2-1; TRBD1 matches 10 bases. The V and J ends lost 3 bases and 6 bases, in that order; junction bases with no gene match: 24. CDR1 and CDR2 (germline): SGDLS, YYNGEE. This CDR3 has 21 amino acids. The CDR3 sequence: CASSGDRGRIRERGSSNEQFF. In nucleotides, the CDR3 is TGTGCCAGCAGCGGGGACAGGGGAAGGATTAGGGAGCGGGGGAGTTCCAATGAGCAGTTCTTC.

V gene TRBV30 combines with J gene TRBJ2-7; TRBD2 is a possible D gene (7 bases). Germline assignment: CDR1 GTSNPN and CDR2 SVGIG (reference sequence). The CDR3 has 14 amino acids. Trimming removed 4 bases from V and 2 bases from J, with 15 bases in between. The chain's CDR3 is CAWNRGALTYEQYF. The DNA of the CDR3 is TGTGCCTGGAACCGGGGGGCCCTAACCTACGAGCAGTACTTC. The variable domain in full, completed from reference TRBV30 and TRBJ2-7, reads SQTIHQWPATLVQPVGSPLSLECTVEGTSNPNLYWYRQAAGRGLQLLFYSVGIGQISSEVPQNLSASRPQDRQFILSSKKLLLSDSGFYLCAWNRGALTYEQYFGPGTRLTVT.

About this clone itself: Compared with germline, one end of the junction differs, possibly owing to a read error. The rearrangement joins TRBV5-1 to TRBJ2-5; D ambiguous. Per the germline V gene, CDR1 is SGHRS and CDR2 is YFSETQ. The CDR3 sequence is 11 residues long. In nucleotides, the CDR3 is TGTGCCAGCAGCTTGGAGCAGACCCAGTACTTC. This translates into CASSLEQTQYF.

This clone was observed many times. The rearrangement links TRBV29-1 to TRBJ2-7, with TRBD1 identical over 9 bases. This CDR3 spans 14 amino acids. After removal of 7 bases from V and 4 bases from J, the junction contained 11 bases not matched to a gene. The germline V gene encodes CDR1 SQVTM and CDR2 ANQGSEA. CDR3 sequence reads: CSAALWTGEYEQYF. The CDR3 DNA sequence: TGCAGCGCCGCTCTCTGGACAGGGGAATACGAGCAGTACTTC.